These T cell receptor beta chains were read from a single sample in a study of Ad26.COV2.S vaccination and SARS-CoV-2 variants. Sequencing used immunoSEQ multiplex PCR; TCRdb keeps in-frame clones, though not all of them. This table has more than 300,000 clones, 88% appearing once. The specimen was peripheral blood, collected in a trial of Ad26.COV2.S vaccine versus placebo. These receptors all stem from a person aged 18-60 years who received the Ad26.COV2.S COVID-19 vaccine or a placebo. Each CDR3 is given with its conserved first and last residue. The D gene is left open where the match is weak. Size is stated for part of the rows, as once, few or many counts, or as a class when the clone is expanded.

J: TRBJ1-2; D: -; V: TRBV7-9; size: -; DNA: TGTGCCAGCAGCTTAGTAGCGACACCCTTCTATGGCTACACCTTC; CDR3: CASSLVATPFYGYTF
J: TRBJ1-3; D: -; V: TRBV6-2/TRBV6-3; size: -; DNA: TGTGCCAGCAGTTACAGTGGCCGAGGAAACACCATATATTTT; CDR3: CASSYSGRGNTIYF
J: TRBJ2-7; D: TRBD2; V: TRBV28; size: -; DNA: TGTGCCAGCAGACCCATAGGACTAGCGGGAGTATACGAGCAGTACTTC; CDR3: CASRPIGLAGVYEQYF
J: TRBJ2-7; D: TRBD1; V: TRBV7-3; size: -; DNA: TGTGCCAGCAGCCTTCTAGGAGGACAGGGCGCCTACGAGCAGTACTTC; CDR3: CASSLLGGQGAYEQYF
J: TRBJ1-6; D: -; V: TRBV28; size: -; DNA: TGTGCCAGCAGTCTGAAGAATTCACCCCTCCACTTT; CDR3: CASSLKNSPLHF
J: TRBJ1-2; D: -; V: TRBV25-1; size: -; DNA: TGTGCCAGCAACAGTGGGCAGGAGATAGGCGGCTACACCTTC; CDR3: CASNSGQEIGGYTF
J: TRBJ1-6; D: -; V: TRBV5-1; size: -; DNA: TGCGCCAGCAGCTTAGTCGAGGGTAATTCACCCCTCCACTTT; CDR3: CASSLVEGNSPLHF
J: TRBJ2-7; D: -; V: TRBV30; size: -; DNA: TGTGCCTGGATGGTGAAAAGGACCGCCTACGAGCAGTACTTC; CDR3: CAWMVKRTAYEQYF
J: TRBJ1-3; D: -; V: TRBV7-2; size: -; DNA: TGTGCCAGCAGCTTAGTGATGGGCTCTGGAAACACCATATATTTT; CDR3: CASSLVMGSGNTIYF
J: TRBJ1-1; D: TRBD1; V: TRBV7-9; size: -; DNA: TGTGCCAGCAGAGGCGGACAGGGGACTGAAGCTTTCTTT; CDR3: CASRGGQGTEAFF
J: TRBJ2-7; D: TRBD1; V: TRBV5-6; size: -; DNA: TGTGCCAGCAGCTTTCGGACAGGGGCGCTGGAGCAGTACTTC; CDR3: CASSFRTGALEQYF
J: TRBJ1-2; D: -; V: TRBV7-2; size: -; DNA: TGTGCCAGCAGCTTAGCGCAGAGGAACTATGGCTACACCTTC; CDR3: CASSLAQRNYGYTF
J: TRBJ2-2; D: -; V: TRBV7-9; size: -; DNA: TGTGCCAGCAGCTCAACCCGTCGGGTGAGCGGGGAGCTGTTTTTT; CDR3: CASSSTRRVSGELFF
J: TRBJ2-7; D: -; V: TRBV5-4; size: -; DNA: TGTGCCAGCGGCCTAGGGGGCTCCTACGAGCAGTACTTC; CDR3: CASGLGGSYEQYF
J: TRBJ2-2; D: -; V: TRBV6-6; size: -; DNA: TGTGCCAGCAGTTACAGGGTGGATACCGGGGAGCTGTTTTTT; CDR3: CASSYRVDTGELFF
J: TRBJ1-1; D: -; V: TRBV6-5; size: few; DNA: TGTGCCAGCAGTTACTCAGCCACTGAAGCTTTCTTT; CDR3: CASSYSATEAFF
J: TRBJ2-7; D: -; V: TRBV7-8; size: few; DNA: TGTGCCAGCAGCTTAGATACCTTATACGAGCAGTACTTC; CDR3: CASSLDTLYEQYF
J: TRBJ1-2; D: -; V: TRBV5-4; size: -; DNA: TGTGCCAGCAGCTTGCCATTAGGTGCCTATGGCTACACCTTC; CDR3: CASSLPLGAYGYTF
J: TRBJ2-1; D: -; V: TRBV30; size: once; DNA: TGTGCCTGGAGTCGGTTGAACAGGGTGGGCAATGAGCAGTTCTTC; CDR3: CAWSRLNRVGNEQFF
J: TRBJ1-2; D: -; V: TRBV28; size: -; DNA: TGTGCCAGCAGTTTACTCCCCGGGCTGGAAGGCTACACCTTC; CDR3: CASSLLPGLEGYTF
J: TRBJ2-3; D: -; V: TRBV6-4; size: -; DNA: TGTGCCAGCAGTGTTCAAGGGGGGCTGAACACAGATACGCAGTATTTT; CDR3: CASSVQGGLNTDTQYF
J: TRBJ1-6; D: -; V: TRBV4-2; size: -; DNA: TGTGCCAGCAGCCAAGAGCGGGGGATTTCGAATTCACCCCTCCACTTT; CDR3: CASSQERGISNSPLHF
J: TRBJ2-1; D: -; V: TRBV5-5; size: -; DNA: TGTGCCAGCAGCTTGGAGGGTCCCCGGGAGCAGTTCTTC; CDR3: CASSLEGPREQFF
J: TRBJ2-7; D: -; V: TRBV2; size: -; DNA: TGTGCCAGCAGTGACGGCTTCTACGAGCAGTACTTC; CDR3: CASSDGFYEQYF
J: TRBJ1-4; D: -; V: TRBV6-5; size: once; DNA: TGTGCCAGCAGGGGGGCAGCAACTAATGAAAAACTGTTTTTT; CDR3: CASRGAATNEKLFF
J: TRBJ2-5; D: TRBD1; V: TRBV27; size: -; DNA: TGTGCCAGCAGTCTACTGGGACAGGGGAGGAAGGAGACCCAGTACTTC; CDR3: CASSLLGQGRKETQYF
J: TRBJ1-2; D: TRBD1; V: TRBV5-4; size: -; DNA: TGTGCCAGCAGCCATTCCAACACGGGACAGGGAACCTATGGCTACACCTTC; CDR3: CASSHSNTGQGTYGYTF
J: TRBJ2-5; D: TRBD2; V: TRBV7-3; size: -; DNA: TGTGCCAGCAGCTTAACGGTAGCGGGAGGGCCACGAGAGACCCAGTACTTC; CDR3: CASSLTVAGGPRETQYF
J: TRBJ2-7; D: -; V: TRBV28; size: -; DNA: TGTGCCAGCAGTTCGGTTTGGGAGCAGTACTTC; CDR3: CASSSVWEQYF
J: TRBJ2-5; D: TRBD2; V: TRBV19; size: -; DNA: TGTGCCAGTAGTATAGGCGGGAGGGCCTCGGAGACCCAGTACTTC; CDR3: CASSIGGRASETQYF
J: TRBJ2-7; D: -; V: TRBV5-1; size: -; DNA: TGCGCCAGCAGCCCTAGGACCGGGGACTACGAGCAGTACTTC; CDR3: CASSPRTGDYEQYF
J: TRBJ2-1; D: -; V: TRBV24-1; size: -; DNA: TGTGCCACCAGTGACCCGGACCGGGCCCATGAGCAGTTCTTC; CDR3: CATSDPDRAHEQFF
J: TRBJ2-7; D: TRBD2; V: TRBV7-2; size: -; DNA: TGTGCCAGCAGCTTATTCGGGAGGGAGCAGTACTTC; CDR3: CASSLFGREQYF
J: TRBJ1-2; D: -; V: TRBV4-2; size: -; DNA: TGTGCCAGCAGCCAAGAGAGTATCAGTAACTATGGCTACACCTTC; CDR3: CASSQESISNYGYTF
J: TRBJ1-1; D: -; V: TRBV28; size: few; DNA: TGTGCCAGCACTCCCCGTAAGGCTGAAGCTTTCTTT; CDR3: CASTPRKAEAFF
J: TRBJ2-5; D: -; V: TRBV4-2; size: -; DNA: TGTGCCAGCAGCCAAGATCCCAGGGAAGAGACCCAGTACTTC; CDR3: CASSQDPREETQYF
J: TRBJ1-2; D: -; V: TRBV19; size: -; DNA: TGTGCCACCAAACAGGCCCAAGGCTATGGCTACACCTTC; CDR3: CATKQAQGYGYTF
J: TRBJ2-1; D: TRBD2; V: TRBV15; size: -; DNA: TGTGCCACCAGCAGAAAAACGGGACTAGCGGGAGCCTACTCCTACAATGAGCAGTTCTTC; CDR3: CATSRKTGLAGAYSYNEQFF
J: TRBJ2-6; D: -; V: TRBV2; size: -; DNA: TGTGCCAGCAGTGGGAGGACAGACGGGGCCAACGTCCTGACTTTC; CDR3: CASSGRTDGANVLTF
J: TRBJ2-1; D: TRBD1; V: TRBV30; size: -; DNA: TGTGCCTGGGACAGGGGAGATTCCTACAATGAGCAGTTCTTC; CDR3: CAWDRGDSYNEQFF
J: TRBJ2-7; D: -; V: TRBV6-6; size: -; DNA: TGTGCCAGCAGTTATCAAATCCGTAGCGCCCAGTACGAGCAGTACTTC; CDR3: CASSYQIRSAQYEQYF
J: TRBJ1-4; D: TRBD1; V: TRBV25-1; size: -; DNA: TGTGCCAGCAGTGACCTTACCTCAGGGGGCCCAAATGAAAAACTGTTTTTT; CDR3: CASSDLTSGGPNEKLFF
J: TRBJ1-2; D: TRBD1; V: TRBV28; size: once; DNA: TGTGCCAGCAGCGCCGGGACAGACTATGGCTACACCTTC; CDR3: CASSAGTDYGYTF
J: TRBJ2-7; D: TRBD1; V: TRBV5-6; size: -; DNA: TGTGCCAGCAGCTCGGGGGTGAACAGGGGGCCGGGTGAGCAGTACTTC; CDR3: CASSSGVNRGPGEQYF
J: TRBJ1-2; D: -; V: TRBV6-5; size: -; DNA: TGTGCCAGCAAATTAGGAGGATCTAACTATGGCTACACCTTC; CDR3: CASKLGGSNYGYTF
J: TRBJ2-7; D: -; V: TRBV6-2/TRBV6-3; size: -; DNA: TGTGCCAGCAGTTACGATGGACAGCGATCCATCTACGAGCAGTACTTC; CDR3: CASSYDGQRSIYEQYF
J: TRBJ2-1; D: TRBD2; V: TRBV11-2; size: -; DNA: TGTGCCAGCAGCCGAACGACTAGCGGATACAATGAGCAGTTCTTC; CDR3: CASSRTTSGYNEQFF
J: TRBJ2-5; D: -; V: TRBV4-1; size: once; DNA: TGCGCCAGCAGCCAAGTGGCCAGTGCCGGGACAAAGCTGGAGACCCAGTACTTC; CDR3: CASSQVASAGTKLETQYF
J: TRBJ2-2; D: TRBD1; V: TRBV29-1; size: -; DNA: TGCAGCGTCCGGGACAGGGCGGTCGGGGAGCTGTTTTTT; CDR3: CSVRDRAVGELFF
J: TRBJ2-7; D: TRBD1; V: TRBV2; size: few; DNA: TGTGCCAGCACCCTGCTTAGCCGGGACAGCTACGAGCAGTACTTC; CDR3: CASTLLSRDSYEQYF
J: TRBJ2-3; D: TRBD2; V: TRBV5-6; size: once; DNA: TGTGCCAGCAGTCAAACTAGCGGGGCAAGCACAGATACGCAGTATTTT; CDR3: CASSQTSGASTDTQYF
J: TRBJ2-1; D: -; V: TRBV19; size: -; DNA: TGTGCCAGTAGTATAGAAATGGGGGGTGGTTACAATGAGCAGTTCTTC; CDR3: CASSIEMGGGYNEQFF
J: TRBJ2-1; D: TRBD2; V: TRBV11-3; size: -; DNA: TGTGCCAGCAGCTTAGGTAGGACTAGCCATGAGCAGTTCTTC; CDR3: CASSLGRTSHEQFF
J: TRBJ2-5; D: -; V: TRBV4-1; size: -; DNA: TGCGCCAGCAGCCAGGCCGACAGTGTTCAAGAGACCCAGTACTTC; CDR3: CASSQADSVQETQYF
J: TRBJ1-2; D: TRBD1; V: TRBV19; size: few; DNA: TGTGCCAGTAGCCCGGGACAGAGAAACTATGGCTACACCTTC; CDR3: CASSPGQRNYGYTF
J: TRBJ2-6; D: -; V: TRBV7-3; size: -; DNA: TGTGCCAGCAGCTTAACAGGAGCCCAAACTGGATCCTCTGGGGCCAACGTCCTGACTTTC; CDR3: CASSLTGAQTGSSGANVLTF
J: TRBJ1-3; D: TRBD1; V: TRBV28; size: -; DNA: TGTGCCTCCCAGGGGGCCGTCCTCTCTGGAAACACCATATATTTT; CDR3: CASQGAVLSGNTIYF
J: TRBJ1-5; D: -; V: TRBV30; size: few; DNA: TGTGCCTGGAGTACGGGGGCTCAGCCCCAGCATTTT; CDR3: CAWSTGAQPQHF
J: TRBJ2-6; D: -; V: TRBV9; size: -; DNA: TGTGCCAGCAGCGATGAAGGGACCTGGGCATGGGGGGCCAACGTCCTGACTTTC; CDR3: CASSDEGTWAWGANVLTF
J: TRBJ2-7; D: TRBD1; V: TRBV5-4; size: -; DNA: TGTGCCAGCAGCTGGGGGACAGGATACGAGCAGTACTTC; CDR3: CASSWGTGYEQYF